The present entry profiles one T cell receptor (beta chain) with its context. This record comes from a study of response to subunit inactivated influenza vaccine. TCRdb ran MiXCR on the RT-PCR reads and lists one entry per CDR3 protein. The sample lists 540,000 or so distinct CDR3 sequences, about an eighth occurring once. Trimming stripped 10 bases from V and 6 bases from J, with 12 bases between. The CDR3 runs 12 residues. Germline V gives CDR1 ENHRY, CDR2 SYGVKD. This sequence originates from a man aged 45-65 years who received an inactivated influenza vaccine. The sample here was PBMCs from blood, taken more than 35 days after vaccination. This chain joins TRBV10-3 and TRBJ2-2, with D unclear. The CDR3: CATTVRAGELFF. The CDR3 DNA sequence: TGTGCCACAACGGTTAGGGCCGGGGAGCTGTTTTTT.